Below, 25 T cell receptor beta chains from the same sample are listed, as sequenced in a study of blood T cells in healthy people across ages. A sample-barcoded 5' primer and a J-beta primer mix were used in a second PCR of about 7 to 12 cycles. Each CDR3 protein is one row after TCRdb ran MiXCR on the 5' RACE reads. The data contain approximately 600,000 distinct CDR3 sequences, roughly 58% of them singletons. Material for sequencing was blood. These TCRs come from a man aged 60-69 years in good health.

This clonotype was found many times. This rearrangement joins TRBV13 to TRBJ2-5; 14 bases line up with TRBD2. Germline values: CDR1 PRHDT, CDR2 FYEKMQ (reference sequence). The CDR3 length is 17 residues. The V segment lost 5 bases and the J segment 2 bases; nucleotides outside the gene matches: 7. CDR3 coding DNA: TGTGCCAGCAGCCCTGCGACTAGCGGGGGGGTACAAGAGACCCAGTACTTC. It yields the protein CASSPATSGGVQETQYF. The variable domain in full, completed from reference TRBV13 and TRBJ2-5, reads AAGVIQSPRHLIKEKRETATLKCYPIPRHDTVYWYQQGPGQDPQFLISFYEKMQSDKGSIPDRFSAQQFSDYHSELNMSSLELGDSALYFCASSPATSGGVQETQYFGPGTRLLVL.

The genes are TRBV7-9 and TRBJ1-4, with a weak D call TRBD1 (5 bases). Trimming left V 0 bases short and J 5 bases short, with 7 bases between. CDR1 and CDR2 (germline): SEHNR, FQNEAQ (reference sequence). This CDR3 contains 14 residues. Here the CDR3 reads CASSLAPGNEKLFF. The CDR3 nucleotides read TGTGCCAGCAGCTTAGCGCCAGGGAATGAAAAACTGTTTTTT.

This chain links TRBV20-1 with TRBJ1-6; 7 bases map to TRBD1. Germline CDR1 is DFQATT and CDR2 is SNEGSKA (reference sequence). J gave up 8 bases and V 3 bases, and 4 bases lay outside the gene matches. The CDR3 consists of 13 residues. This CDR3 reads CSASDRAYSPLHF. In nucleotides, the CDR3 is TGCAGTGCTAGCGACAGGGCTTATTCACCCCTCCACTTT.

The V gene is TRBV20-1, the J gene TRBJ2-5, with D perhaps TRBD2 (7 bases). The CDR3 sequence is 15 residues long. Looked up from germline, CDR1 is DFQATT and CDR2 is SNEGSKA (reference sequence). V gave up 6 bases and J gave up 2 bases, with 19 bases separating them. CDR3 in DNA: TGCAGTGCCCCAAGGGGGGGCCGGAGTCAAGAGACCCAGTACTTC. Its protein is CSAPRGGRSQETQYF.

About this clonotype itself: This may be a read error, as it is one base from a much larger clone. CDR3 loop: CVTSRDEGSGETQYF. The DNA of the CDR3 is TGTGTCACCAGCAGAGATGAGGGTAGCGGGGAGACCCAGTACTTC. The J gene is TRBJ2-5, the V gene TRBV15, with 7 nucleotides matching TRBD2. The CDR3 runs to 15 residues. CDR1 and CDR2 (germline): LNHNV, YYDKDF (reference sequence).

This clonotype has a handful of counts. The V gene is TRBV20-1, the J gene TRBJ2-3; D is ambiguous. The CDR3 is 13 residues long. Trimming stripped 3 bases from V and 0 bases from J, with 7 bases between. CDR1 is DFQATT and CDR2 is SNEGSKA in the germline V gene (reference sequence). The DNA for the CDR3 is TGCAGTGCTAGGAGACCTAGCACAGATACGCAGTATTTT. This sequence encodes CSARRPSTDTQYF.

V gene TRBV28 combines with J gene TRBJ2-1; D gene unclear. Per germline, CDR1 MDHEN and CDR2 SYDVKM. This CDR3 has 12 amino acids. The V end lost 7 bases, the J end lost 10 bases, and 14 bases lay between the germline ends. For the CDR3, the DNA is TGTGCCAGCATCTCTTCCATCAGGGAGCAGTTCTTC. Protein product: CASISSIREQFF. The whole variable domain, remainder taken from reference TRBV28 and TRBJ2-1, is DVKVTQSSRYLVKRTGEKVFLECVQDMDHENMFWYRQDPGLGLRLIYFSYDVKMKEKGDIPEGYSVSREKKERFSLILESASTNQTSMYLCASISSIREQFFGPGTRLTVL.

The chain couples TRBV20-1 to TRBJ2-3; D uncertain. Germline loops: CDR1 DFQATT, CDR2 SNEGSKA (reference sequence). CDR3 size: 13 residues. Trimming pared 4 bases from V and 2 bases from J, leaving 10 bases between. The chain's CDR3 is CSAIDGFTDTQYF. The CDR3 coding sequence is TGCAGTGCTATCGACGGTTTCACAGATACGCAGTATTTT.

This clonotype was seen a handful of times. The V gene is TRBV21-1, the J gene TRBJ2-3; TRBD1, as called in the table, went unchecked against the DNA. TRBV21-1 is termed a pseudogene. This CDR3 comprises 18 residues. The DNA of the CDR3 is TGTGCCAGCAGCAAAGTGGACAGGCCCCCTGAAAGAACAGATACGCAGTATTTT. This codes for CASSKVDRPPERTDTQYF.

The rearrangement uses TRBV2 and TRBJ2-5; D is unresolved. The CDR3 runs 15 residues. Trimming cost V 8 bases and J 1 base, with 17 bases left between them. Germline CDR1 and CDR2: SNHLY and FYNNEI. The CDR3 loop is CASGSGGASQETQYF. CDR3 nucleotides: TGTGCCAGCGGGTCAGGCGGAGCAAGCCAAGAGACCCAGTACTTC.

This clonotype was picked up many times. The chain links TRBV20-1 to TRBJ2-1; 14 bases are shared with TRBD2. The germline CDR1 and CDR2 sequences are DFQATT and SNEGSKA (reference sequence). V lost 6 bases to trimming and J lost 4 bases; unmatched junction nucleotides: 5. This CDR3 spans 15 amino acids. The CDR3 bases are TGCAGTGCCGCCAGGACTAGCGGGGGGTACAATGAGCAGTTCTTC. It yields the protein CSAARTSGGYNEQFF.

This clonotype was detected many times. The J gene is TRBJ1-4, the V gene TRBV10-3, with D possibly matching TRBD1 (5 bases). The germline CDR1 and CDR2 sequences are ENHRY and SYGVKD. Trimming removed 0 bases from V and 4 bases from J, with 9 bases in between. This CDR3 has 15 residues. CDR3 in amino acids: CAISESDSYNEKLFF. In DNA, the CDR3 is TGTGCCATCAGTGAGTCAGACAGTTATAATGAAAAACTGTTTTTT.

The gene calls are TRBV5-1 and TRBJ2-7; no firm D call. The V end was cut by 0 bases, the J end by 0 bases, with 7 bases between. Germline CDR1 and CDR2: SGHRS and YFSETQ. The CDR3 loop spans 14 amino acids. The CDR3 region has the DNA TGCGCCAGCAGCTTGGGGGTTCCCTCCTACGAGCAGTACTTC. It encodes CASSLGVPSYEQYF.

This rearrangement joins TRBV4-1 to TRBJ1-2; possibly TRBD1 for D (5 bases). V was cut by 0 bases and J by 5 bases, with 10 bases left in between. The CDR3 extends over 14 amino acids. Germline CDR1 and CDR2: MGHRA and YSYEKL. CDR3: CASSQDRDSYGYTF. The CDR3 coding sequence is TGCGCCAGCAGCCAAGATCGAGACAGTTATGGCTACACCTTC.

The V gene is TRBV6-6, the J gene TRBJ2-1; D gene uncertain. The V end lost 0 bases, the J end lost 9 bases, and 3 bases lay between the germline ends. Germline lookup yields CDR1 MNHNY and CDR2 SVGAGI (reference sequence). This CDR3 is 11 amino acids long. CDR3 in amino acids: CASSYSGEQFF. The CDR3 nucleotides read TGTGCCAGCAGTTACTCCGGTGAGCAGTTCTTC.

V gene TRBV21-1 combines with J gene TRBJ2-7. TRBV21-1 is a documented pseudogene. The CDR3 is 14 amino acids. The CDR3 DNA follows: TGTGCCAGCAGCAAAGAGAACAGATCCTACGAGCAGTACTTC. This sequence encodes CASSKENRSYEQYF.

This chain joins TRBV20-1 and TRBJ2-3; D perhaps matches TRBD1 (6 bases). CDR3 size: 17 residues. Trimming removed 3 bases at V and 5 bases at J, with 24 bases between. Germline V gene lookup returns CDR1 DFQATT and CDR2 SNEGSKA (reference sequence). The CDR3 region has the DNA TGCAGTGCTAGCCCCATGAGAGGGCAGGGGACGGAAGATACGCAGTATTTT. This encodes CSASPMRGQGTEDTQYF.

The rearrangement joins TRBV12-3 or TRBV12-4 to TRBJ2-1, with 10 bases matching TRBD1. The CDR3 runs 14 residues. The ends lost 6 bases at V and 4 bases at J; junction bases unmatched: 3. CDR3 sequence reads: CASSGGQGYNEQFF. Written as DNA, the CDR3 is TGTGCCAGCAGCGGGGGACAGGGGTACAATGAGCAGTTCTTC.

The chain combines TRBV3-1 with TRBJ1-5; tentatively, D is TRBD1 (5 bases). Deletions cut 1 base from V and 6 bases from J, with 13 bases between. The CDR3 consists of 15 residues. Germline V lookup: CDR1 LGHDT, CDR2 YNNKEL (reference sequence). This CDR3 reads CASSQAQGRGQPQHF. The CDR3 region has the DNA TGTGCCAGCAGCCAAGCTCAGGGTCGGGGTCAGCCCCAGCATTTT.

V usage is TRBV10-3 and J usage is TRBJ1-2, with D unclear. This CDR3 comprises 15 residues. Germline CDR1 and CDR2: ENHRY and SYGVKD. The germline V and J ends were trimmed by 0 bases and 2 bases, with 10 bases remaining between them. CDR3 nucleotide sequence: TGTGCCATCAGTGAGTCCCTGGTATCCAACTATGGCTACACCTTC. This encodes CAISESLVSNYGYTF.

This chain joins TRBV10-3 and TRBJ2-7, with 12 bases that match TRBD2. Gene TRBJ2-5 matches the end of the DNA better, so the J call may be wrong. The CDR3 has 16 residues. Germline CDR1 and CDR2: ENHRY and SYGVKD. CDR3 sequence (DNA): TGTGCCATCAGTGAGTCGACTAGCGGGAGAGCAGAGACCCAGTACTTC. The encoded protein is CAISESTSGRAETQYF.

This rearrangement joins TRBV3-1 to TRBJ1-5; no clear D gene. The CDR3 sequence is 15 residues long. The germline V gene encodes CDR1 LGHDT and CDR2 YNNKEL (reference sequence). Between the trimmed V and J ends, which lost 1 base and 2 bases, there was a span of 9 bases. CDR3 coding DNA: TGTGCCAGCAGCCAAGGGAGGCAGCGCAATCAGCCCCAGCATTTT. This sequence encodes CASSQGRQRNQPQHF.

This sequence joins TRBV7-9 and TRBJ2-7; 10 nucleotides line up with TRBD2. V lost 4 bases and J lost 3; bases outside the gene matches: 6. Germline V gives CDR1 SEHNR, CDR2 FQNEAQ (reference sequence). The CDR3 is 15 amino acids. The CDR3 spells CASSSGLASYYEQYF. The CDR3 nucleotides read TGTGCCAGCAGCTCGGGACTAGCGTCCTACTACGAGCAGTACTTC.

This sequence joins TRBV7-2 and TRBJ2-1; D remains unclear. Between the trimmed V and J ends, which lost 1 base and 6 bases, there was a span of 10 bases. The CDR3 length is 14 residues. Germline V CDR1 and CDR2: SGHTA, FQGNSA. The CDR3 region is CASSLGPASNEQFF. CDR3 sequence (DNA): TGTGCCAGCAGCTTAGGTCCAGCTAGCAATGAGCAGTTCTTC.

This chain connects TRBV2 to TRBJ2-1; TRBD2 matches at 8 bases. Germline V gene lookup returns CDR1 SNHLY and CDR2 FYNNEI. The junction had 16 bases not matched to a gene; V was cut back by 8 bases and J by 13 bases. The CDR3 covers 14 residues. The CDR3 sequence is CASFPAGGRETQFF. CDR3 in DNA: TGTGCCAGCTTCCCTGCGGGGGGCAGGGAGACCCAGTTCTTC.